This T cell receptor beta chain was captured by sequencing in a study of blood T cells in healthy people across ages. Primed by a sample-barcoded 5' primer and a J-beta primer mix, a second PCR proceeded for 7 to 11 cycles. TCRdb ran MiXCR on the 5' RACE reads and lists one entry per CDR3 protein. The table records about 1.8 million distinct CDR3 sequences, 40% to 55% of them present only once. The CDR3 loop spans 15 amino acids. Germline loops: CDR1 DFQATT, CDR2 SNEGSKA (reference sequence). The junction had 4 bases not matched to a gene; V was cut back by 5 bases and J by 4 bases. V is TRBV20-1 and J is TRBJ2-1; the match to TRBD2 covers 14 bases. The specimen sequenced was blood. This clonotype was obtained from a woman aged 40-49 years in good health. The CDR3 loop reads CSALGLAGGYNEQFF. The CDR3 DNA reads as TGCAGTGCTCTCGGACTAGCGGGGGGTTACAATGAGCAGTTCTTC.